These T cell receptor beta chains were read from a single sample in a study of shared clonotypes between healthy human individuals. Profiled with immunoSEQ multiplex PCR; TCRdb holds only in-frame clones, not every one. This table holds about half a million clones, approximately 85% found once. Material: PBMCs. These TCRs come from a woman in her forties in good health. Some clones in this sample may be carry-over from other donors' samples. Both conserved end residues are part of each CDR3. A D gene is named only where the DNA matches it firmly. Size values are once, few and many counts, or a class for expanded clones, and some rows have none.

d_gene: -; v_gene: TRBV7-9; j_gene: TRBJ2-7; abundance: -; CDR3aa: CASSPQGNNYEQYF; CDR3nt: TGTGCCAGCAGCCCTCAGGGGAATAACTACGAGCAGTACTTC
d_gene: TRBD2; v_gene: TRBV7-3; j_gene: TRBJ2-3; abundance: -; CDR3aa: CASSLYPTSGRIGGTDTQYF; CDR3nt: TGTGCCAGCAGCCTCTACCCAACTAGCGGGAGAATTGGAGGCACAGATACGCAGTATTTT
d_gene: -; v_gene: TRBV28; j_gene: TRBJ2-7; abundance: once; CDR3aa: CASEPAGKVEQYF; CDR3nt: TGTGCCAGCGAACCAGCCGGCAAAGTTGAGCAGTACTTC
d_gene: -; v_gene: TRBV11-2; j_gene: TRBJ2-6; abundance: once; CDR3aa: CASSSTMTYTRTGANVLTF; CDR3nt: TGTGCCAGCAGCTCCACGATGACGTATACGCGGACTGGGGCCAACGTCCTGACTTTC
d_gene: TRBD2; v_gene: TRBV5-1; j_gene: TRBJ2-7; abundance: -; CDR3aa: CASSSSTSGPGEQYF; CDR3nt: TGCGCCAGCAGCTCCTCGACTAGCGGGCCCGGCGAGCAGTACTTC
d_gene: TRBD2; v_gene: TRBV19; j_gene: TRBJ2-3; abundance: -; CDR3aa: CASRGREGHDTQYF; CDR3nt: TGTGCCAGTAGAGGGCGGGAGGGCCATGATACGCAGTATTTT
d_gene: -; v_gene: TRBV5-1; j_gene: TRBJ2-1; abundance: -; CDR3aa: CASSLGLASNEQFF; CDR3nt: TGCGCCAGCAGCTTGGGATTAGCGTCCAATGAGCAGTTCTTC
d_gene: -; v_gene: TRBV6-5; j_gene: TRBJ1-6; abundance: -; CDR3aa: CASSYSSYNSPLHF; CDR3nt: TGTGCCAGCAGTTACAGCTCCTATAATTCACCCCTCCACTTT
d_gene: TRBD2; v_gene: TRBV6-5; j_gene: TRBJ2-7; abundance: -; CDR3aa: CASTDREGSDEQYF; CDR3nt: TGTGCCAGCACCGATCGGGAGGGTTCCGACGAGCAGTACTTC
d_gene: -; v_gene: TRBV18; j_gene: TRBJ1-2; abundance: few; CDR3aa: CASSPGPNINYGYTF; CDR3nt: TGTGCCAGCTCACCCGGACCCAACATTAACTATGGCTACACCTTC
d_gene: -; v_gene: TRBV7-2; j_gene: TRBJ2-1; abundance: -; CDR3aa: CASSLWGRSNNEQFF; CDR3nt: TGTGCCAGCAGCTTATGGGGGCGGAGCAACAATGAGCAGTTCTTC
d_gene: TRBD1; v_gene: TRBV28; j_gene: TRBJ2-4; abundance: -; CDR3aa: CASSPTGGKLTKNIQYF; CDR3nt: TGTGCCAGCAGTCCGACAGGGGGCAAACTGACCAAAAACATTCAGTACTTC
d_gene: -; v_gene: TRBV5-8; j_gene: TRBJ2-7; abundance: -; CDR3aa: CASSLVSSYEQYF; CDR3nt: TGTGCCAGCAGCTTGGTTAGCTCCTACGAGCAGTACTTC
d_gene: TRBD1; v_gene: TRBV30; j_gene: TRBJ1-5; abundance: -; CDR3aa: CACSQGLGDQPQHF; CDR3nt: TGTGCCTGCTCACAGGGGCTTGGGGATCAGCCCCAGCATTTT
d_gene: TRBD2; v_gene: TRBV15; j_gene: TRBJ2-7; abundance: -; CDR3aa: CATSLSTSGRALYEQYF; CDR3nt: TGTGCCACCAGCCTCTCAACTAGCGGGAGGGCTCTATACGAGCAGTACTTC
d_gene: -; v_gene: TRBV21-1; j_gene: TRBJ2-7; abundance: -; CDR3aa: CASSNWGTSSYEQYF; CDR3nt: TGTGCCAGCAGCAACTGGGGTACTAGCTCCTACGAGCAGTACTTC
d_gene: -; v_gene: TRBV5-1; j_gene: TRBJ1-6; abundance: once; CDR3aa: CASSQEQGRFSPLHF; CDR3nt: TGCGCCAGCAGCCAAGAACAGGGTCGTTTTTCACCCCTCCACTTT
d_gene: -; v_gene: TRBV28; j_gene: TRBJ1-1; abundance: once; CDR3aa: CASSLRPGAGNTEAFF; CDR3nt: TGTGCCAGCAGTTTAAGACCAGGGGCTGGGAACACTGAAGCTTTCTTT
d_gene: TRBD1; v_gene: TRBV7-9; j_gene: TRBJ1-2; abundance: -; CDR3aa: CASSFSGGDYGYTF; CDR3nt: TGTGCCAGCAGCTTTTCAGGGGGCGACTATGGCTACACCTTC
d_gene: -; v_gene: TRBV7-2; j_gene: TRBJ1-2; abundance: -; CDR3aa: CASSPDQAGYGYTF; CDR3nt: TGTGCCAGCAGCCCAGATCAGGCGGGCTATGGCTACACCTTC
d_gene: -; v_gene: TRBV19; j_gene: TRBJ1-5; abundance: -; CDR3aa: CASSIGFTAPGALSNQPQHF; CDR3nt: TGTGCCAGTAGTATAGGGTTCACAGCACCCGGGGCCCTTAGCAATCAGCCCCAGCATTTT
d_gene: TRBD1; v_gene: TRBV7-9; j_gene: TRBJ1-1; abundance: many; CDR3aa: CASSPRGGSQYTEAFF; CDR3nt: TGTGCCAGCAGCCCCAGGGGGGGCAGCCAGTACACTGAAGCTTTCTTT
d_gene: -; v_gene: TRBV10-2; j_gene: TRBJ2-2; abundance: -; CDR3aa: CASTDQNTGELFF; CDR3nt: TGCGCCAGCACAGACCAGAACACCGGGGAGCTGTTTTTT
d_gene: -; v_gene: TRBV27; j_gene: TRBJ1-6; abundance: -; CDR3aa: CASSLGDLGALHF; CDR3nt: TGTGCCAGCAGTTTAGGGGACCTCGGTGCCCTCCACTTT
d_gene: -; v_gene: TRBV7-9; j_gene: TRBJ2-7; abundance: -; CDR3aa: CASSLYAGSYEQYF; CDR3nt: TGTGCCAGCAGCTTATATGCGGGGTCCTACGAGCAGTACTTC
d_gene: -; v_gene: TRBV10-3; j_gene: TRBJ2-1; abundance: -; CDR3aa: CAISEQGPYNEQFF; CDR3nt: TGTGCCATCAGTGAGCAGGGCCCCTACAATGAGCAGTTCTTC
d_gene: TRBD2; v_gene: TRBV30; j_gene: TRBJ2-7; abundance: -; CDR3aa: CAWRPGGYEQYF; CDR3nt: TGTGCCTGGCGTCCGGGAGGTTACGAGCAGTACTTC
d_gene: -; v_gene: TRBV30; j_gene: TRBJ1-2; abundance: -; CDR3aa: CAARKGPSGYGYTF; CDR3nt: TGTGCCGCGCGCAAGGGTCCCTCGGGCTATGGCTACACCTTC
d_gene: TRBD1; v_gene: TRBV7-3; j_gene: TRBJ2-7; abundance: -; CDR3aa: CASSLDREHEQYF; CDR3nt: TGTGCCAGCAGCTTGGACAGGGAACACGAGCAGTACTTC
d_gene: TRBD2; v_gene: TRBV6-1; j_gene: TRBJ2-7; abundance: -; CDR3aa: CATRLAGTYEQYF; CDR3nt: TGTGCCACCAGACTAGCGGGCACCTACGAGCAGTACTTC
d_gene: -; v_gene: TRBV7-3; j_gene: TRBJ2-1; abundance: -; CDR3aa: CASSLSLAPSYNEQFF; CDR3nt: TGTGCCAGCAGCTTAAGTCTAGCTCCCTCCTACAATGAGCAGTTCTTC
d_gene: -; v_gene: TRBV4-2; j_gene: TRBJ2-1; abundance: -; CDR3aa: CASSQVSSTALQYEQFF; CDR3nt: TGTGCCAGCAGCCAAGTAAGTTCCACAGCCCTACAATATGAGCAGTTCTTC
d_gene: -; v_gene: TRBV9; j_gene: TRBJ2-2; abundance: -; CDR3aa: CASSPARGGENTGELFF; CDR3nt: TGTGCCAGCAGCCCCGCGCGGGGCGGGGAGAACACCGGGGAGCTGTTTTTT
d_gene: -; v_gene: TRBV6-1; j_gene: TRBJ1-2; abundance: -; CDR3aa: CASSERGFNYGYTF; CDR3nt: TGTGCCAGCAGTGAAAGGGGTTTTAACTATGGCTACACCTTC
d_gene: -; v_gene: TRBV10-1; j_gene: TRBJ2-5; abundance: many; CDR3aa: CASSDRASTTETQYF; CDR3nt: TGCGCCAGCAGCGACCGGGCCTCCACGACAGAGACCCAGTACTTC
d_gene: TRBD1; v_gene: TRBV6-5; j_gene: TRBJ1-1; abundance: many; CDR3aa: CASRPPGGMNTEAFF; CDR3nt: TGTGCCAGCAGACCCCCAGGGGGGATGAACACTGAAGCTTTCTTT
d_gene: -; v_gene: TRBV15; j_gene: TRBJ1-3; abundance: -; CDR3aa: CATSYREGNTIYF; CDR3nt: TGTGCCACCAGCTACCGGGAGGGAAACACCATATATTTT
d_gene: -; v_gene: TRBV5-6; j_gene: TRBJ2-5; abundance: -; CDR3aa: CASSRDGWRTQYF; CDR3nt: TGTGCCAGCAGTAGGGACGGGTGGCGGACCCAGTACTTC
d_gene: -; v_gene: TRBV5-8; j_gene: TRBJ1-2; abundance: -; CDR3aa: CASSLGIAGNYGYTF; CDR3nt: TGTGCCAGCAGTCTTGGAATAGCTGGAAACTATGGCTACACCTTC
d_gene: TRBD1; v_gene: TRBV7-2; j_gene: TRBJ2-1; abundance: once; CDR3aa: CASSPTGGSYNEQFF; CDR3nt: TGTGCCAGCAGCCCCACAGGGGGCTCTTACAATGAGCAGTTCTTC
d_gene: -; v_gene: TRBV4-3; j_gene: TRBJ2-1; abundance: few; CDR3aa: CASSHQDSGGEQFF; CDR3nt: TGCGCCAGCAGCCACCAAGATAGTGGGGGTGAGCAGTTCTTC
d_gene: -; v_gene: TRBV28; j_gene: TRBJ1-5; abundance: -; CDR3aa: CASSLGGGDGNQPQHF; CDR3nt: TGTGCCAGCAGTTTAGGGGGGGGAGACGGCAATCAGCCCCAGCATTTT
d_gene: -; v_gene: TRBV9; j_gene: TRBJ1-1; abundance: -; CDR3aa: CASSAGQEAFF; CDR3nt: TGTGCCAGCAGCGCGGGACAAGAAGCTTTCTTT
d_gene: -; v_gene: TRBV19; j_gene: TRBJ2-1; abundance: -; CDR3aa: CASSIRSGYNEQFF; CDR3nt: TGTGCCAGTAGTATAAGGTCCGGATACAATGAGCAGTTCTTC
d_gene: TRBD2; v_gene: TRBV7-9; j_gene: TRBJ2-6; abundance: -; CDR3aa: CASSLGGGSGANVLTF; CDR3nt: TGTGCCAGCAGCCTGGGCGGGGGTTCCGGGGCCAACGTCCTGACTTTC
d_gene: -; v_gene: TRBV5-1; j_gene: TRBJ2-3; abundance: -; CDR3aa: CASSLEGGSIDTQYF; CDR3nt: TGCGCCAGCAGCTTGGAAGGAGGAAGTATTGATACGCAGTATTTT